This T cell receptor (beta chain) was obtained from a study of technical replicates of blood from several donors (TCRdb year 2017). The CDR3 measures 13 amino acids from cysteine to phenylalanine. Just CDR3 DNA is preserved here, 39 bases in frame from base 1. Via the germline V gene (reference sequence), CDR1 is SEHNR and CDR2 FQNEAQ. The junction shows trimming of 5 bases on V and 3 bases on J, plus 11 bases between the germline ends. As to this clone: The antigen it binds to is not known. No base quality information exists; no much larger clone differs at one position.

The protocol used for the library was the immunoSEQ multiplex PCR assay. TCRdb limited this immuneACCESS table to in-frame rearrangements with V and J called. A share of clones is missing; checked studies link under half to unresolved V genes, and the rest is unexplained. The sample table contains over 85,000 clones; only one count was recorded for about 95% of them. About 0.38% of the sample rests with the top ten. The receptor was derived from a human donor in good health. Sequenced: T cells isolated from PBMCs. Recombination linked TRBV7-9 to TRBJ2-7; the D gene is perhaps TRBD1, on 5 matching bases. The CDR3 here reads CASSHGHFYEQYF. The nucleotides are TGTGCCAGCAGCCATGGACATTTCTACGAGCAGTACTTC.